This TCR beta chain came from a study of blood T cell repertoires in COVID-19 (dated by TCRdb to the early 2020s). For context, the study as a whole: Collaborator samples came from the United States, Italy and Spain and covered acute and convalescent phases of COVID-19. The material from the prospective study consisted of cDNA or gDNA derived from T cells, B-cell-depleted T cells, or PBMCs. Where available, HLA class I and class II types were taken from metadata supplied by the sample provider and were not determined by assay-based typing. The repertoires were released in a freely available public database meant as a resource for research on the immune response to SARS-CoV-2. Subjects who had been exposed to COVID-19, were actively infected with it, or had recovered from it provided the deeply sampled blood TCRbeta repertoires that made up the dataset. The sample metadata nearly always contained a de-identified subject ID, COVID-19 status, age in years and sex. The samples were drawn from the first 160 participants of the ongoing ImmuneRACE study and from 1,200 or so subjects provided by 6 global collaborators.

In regard to this clone: Its antigen remains unidentified. There are no base qualities to consult, and no much larger clone falls within one base.

The immunoSEQ Assay, a bias-controlled multiplex PCR, was used to amplify TCRbeta CDR3 regions from genomic DNA. The authors' pipeline ran thus. Nucleated cell counts per sample were estimated from amplification of reference gene primers within the assay. Sequence reads were collapsed and filtered to measure the absolute abundance of every unique TCRbeta CDR3 rearrangement. For each sample, productive Simpson clonality was calculated as the square root of Simpson's diversity index over productive rearrangements. In TCRdb, the immuneACCESS table is reduced to in-frame sequences with V and J assigned. These tables do not hold every clone; where another copy was compared, an unresolved V gene accounts for under half, and the others remain unexplained. The V and J calls and the clone size are those of that table, but D and trimming were determined from the DNA. This sample lists 400,000 to 500,000 clones; roughly 90% were detected once. The biggest ten clones account for around 1.5% of the sample.

The germline V gene (reference sequence) gives CDR1 as MNHEY and CDR2 as SMNVEV. V and J lose 6 bases and 15 bases, and a span of 30 bases separates them. Taken from cysteine to phenylalanine, the CDR3 has 17 residues. Just the 51-base CDR3 DNA is kept, in frame starting at base 1. What the authors observed across the whole study: The quantity of clinical and demographic metadata differed by source and by participant and was supplied without curation.

Enrolling through a virtual design, the prospective study's participants ranged in age from roughly 18 to 100 years and lived across roughly 23 United States geographic areas. To assign participants to cohorts, the prospective study relied on clinical history that participants themselves reported in a screening survey and a study questionnaire. Exposed participants had been in contact with someone with a PCR-confirmed or clinician-diagnosed COVID-19 case within 2 weeks of study entry. Mobile phlebotomists in the prospective study collected whole blood, serum and a nasopharyngeal or oropharyngeal swab from every participant. Prospective study participants could optionally give additional blood draws and questionnaires over a roughly 2-month period. Before DNA extraction, blood samples from the prospective study were shipped at room temperature or frozen.

Sample: PBMCs or T cells enriched from blood (not recorded which). This clonotype was obtained from a woman between 18 and 29 years old who had been exposed to COVID-19. Rearrangement joined TRBV27 to TRBJ1-6; no confident D gene assignment can be made. The sequence in DNA is TGTGCCAGCAGCTTTGCGGCGCGGGTGGTGACGGGGTATCTCCTCCACTTT. Translated, it reads CASSFAARVVTGYLLHF.